Presented here are 10 T cell receptor beta chains from one specimen sequenced in a study of a mutant IDH1 vaccine in newly diagnosed glioma. Their specific antigens are unknown. The time point was: week 23, last vaccination. Each dose delivered 300 ug of mutant IDH1 20-mer peptide subcutaneously with imiquimod. Method: immunoSEQ multiplex PCR; TCRdb's copy keeps in-frame clones and lacks some. The table records 41,000 or so clones, 78% of them present only once. The specimen was PBMCs, collected from a glioma patient whose treatment included an IDH1 peptide vaccine. Receptor source: a woman in her 40s with glioma. Some clones in this sample may be carry-over from other donors' samples.

This clone was seen once. V and J are TRBV15 and TRBJ2-7; D could derive from TRBD1 or TRBD2 (6 bases each). This CDR3 is 15 amino acids long. V was clipped by 11 bases and J by 7 bases, with 27 bases between them. Germline CDR1 and CDR2: LNHNV and YYDKDF (reference sequence). CDR3 DNA sequence: TGTGCCGCCTCCGGTTCCTACAGTCAAGGGGGGGAGCAGTACTTC. Protein product: CAASGSYSQGGEQYF. Variable domain in full (rest from reference TRBV15 and TRBJ2-7): DAMVIQNPRYQVTQFGKPVTLSCSQTLNHNVMYWYQQKSSQAPKLLFHYYDKDFNNEADTPDNFQSRRPNTSFCFLDIRSPGLGDTAMYLCAASGSYSQGGEQYFGPGTRLTVT.

This sequence joins TRBV5-1 and TRBJ1-1; D perhaps matches TRBD1 (5 bases). The CDR3 length is 14 residues. Germline V gene sequence: CDR1 SGHRS, CDR2 YFSETQ. The germline V and J ends were trimmed by 4 bases and 7 bases, with 17 bases remaining between them. This chain's CDR3 is CASSVKGQGGEAFF. The CDR3 DNA sequence: TGCGCCAGCAGCGTAAAAGGGCAGGGAGGTGAAGCTTTCTTT.

This clone was seen a handful of times. The V gene is TRBV29-1, the J gene TRBJ2-1; 10 bases line up with TRBD2. CDR1 SQVTM and CDR2 ANQGSEA come from the germline V gene. This CDR3 contains 15 residues. V lost 4 bases and J lost 9; bases outside the gene matches: 12. The CDR3 DNA follows: TGCAGCGTTGGTCAGCTAGCGGGAGTTTTAGGTGAGCAGTTCTTC. Its translation: CSVGQLAGVLGEQFF.

This chain links TRBV30 with TRBJ2-5, with a possible D match to TRBD2 (6 bases). V was clipped by 3 bases and J by 3 bases, with 11 bases between them. CDR1 and CDR2 (germline): GTSNPN, SVGIG (reference sequence). The CDR3 sequence is 13 residues long. DNA of the CDR3: TGTGCCTGGAGCCCCCCGGGGGAAGAGACCCAGTACTTC. This translates into CAWSPPGEETQYF.

This clone was observed a handful of times. The chain is built from TRBV19 and TRBJ2-5, with 13 bases lining up with TRBD2. This CDR3 spans 17 amino acids. V was clipped by 6 bases and J by 5 bases; unmatched bases: 12. Germline V gene lookup returns CDR1 LNHDA and CDR2 SQIVND (reference sequence). The CDR3 DNA sequence: TGTGCCAGTAGCGGTCAAGGACTAGCGGGAGTTGGTGAGACCCAGTACTTC. Residues: CASSGQGLAGVGETQYF.

The CDR3 loop is CASGEEDYNEQFF. The DNA for the CDR3 is TGCGCCAGTGGAGAGGAGGACTACAATGAGCAGTTCTTC. This sequence joins TRBV4-1 and TRBJ2-1; D is perhaps TRBD2 (5 bases). Germline values: CDR1 MGHRA, CDR2 YSYEKL. Trimming cost V 9 bases and J 3 bases, with 12 bases left between them. CDR3 length: 13 amino acids.

This clone was observed a handful of times. The chain couples TRBV10-3 to TRBJ1-2; 8 nucleotides line up with TRBD1. The CDR3 totals 15 residues. J gave up 6 bases and V 4 bases, and 10 bases lay outside the gene matches. The germline CDR1 and CDR2 sequences are ENHRY and SYGVKD. This chain's CDR3 is CAISVRGQGGDGYTF. The CDR3 DNA sequence: TGTGCCATCAGTGTAAGAGGACAGGGTGGAGATGGCTACACCTTC.

This clone appeared a few times. CDR3 in amino acids: CASSGTAIPSGRTDTQYF. The CDR3 DNA reads TGTGCCAGCTCCGGGACAGCTATCCCTAGCGGTCGCACAGATACGCAGTATTTT. V and J are TRBV25-1 and TRBJ2-3; D may be TRBD1 or TRBD2 (7 bases each). This CDR3 is built from 18 residues. V was clipped by 8 bases and J by 1 base, with 25 bases between them. CDR1 and CDR2 from the germline V gene are MGHDK and SYGVNS.

This chain uses TRBV2 with TRBJ2-1; perhaps TRBD1 as D (5 bases). The CDR3 is 16 amino acids. V dropped 7 bases and J dropped 4 bases, with 20 bases sitting between them. The V gene's germline CDR1 is SNHLY and CDR2 FYNNEI. The CDR3 is CASTDLGQWTYNEQFF. The CDR3 DNA reads TGTGCCAGCACCGATCTAGGGCAGTGGACATACAATGAGCAGTTCTTC.

The chain uses TRBV4-2 and TRBJ1-1; D is possibly TRBD1 (6 bases). The V gene lost 0 bases and the J gene lost 5 bases, with 10 bases spanning the gap. Per the germline V gene, CDR1 is LGHNA and CDR2 is YNFKEQ. The CDR3 loop spans 14 amino acids. The CDR3 sequence: CASSQERRGTEAFF. CDR3 DNA sequence: TGTGCCAGCAGCCAAGAGAGGAGGGGGACTGAAGCTTTCTTT.